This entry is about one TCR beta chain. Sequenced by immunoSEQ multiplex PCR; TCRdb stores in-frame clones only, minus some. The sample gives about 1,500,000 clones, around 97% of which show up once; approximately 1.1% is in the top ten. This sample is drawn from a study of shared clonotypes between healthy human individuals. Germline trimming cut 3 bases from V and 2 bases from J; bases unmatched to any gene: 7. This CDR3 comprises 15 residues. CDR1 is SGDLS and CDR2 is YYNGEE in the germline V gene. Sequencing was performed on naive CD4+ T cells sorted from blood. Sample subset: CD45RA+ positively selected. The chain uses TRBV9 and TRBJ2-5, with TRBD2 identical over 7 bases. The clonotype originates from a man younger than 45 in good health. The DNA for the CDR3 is TGTGCCAGCAGCGACTCGGCGGGGGTACAAGAGACCCAGTACTTC. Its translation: CASSDSAGVQETQYF.